This record looks at one T cell receptor beta chain sequence and its context. Its antigen is undetermined. Germline V gives CDR1 SEHNR, CDR2 FQNEAQ (reference sequence). The CDR3 loop spans 16 amino acids. J gave up 8 bases and V 4 bases, and 14 bases lay outside the gene matches. The entry originates in a study of CD8 T cells in Susac syndrome. Study-level points and caveats: Total CD8+ repertoires held some 16 Susac-specific public clones, while CD8+ TEMRA repertoires held four or five.

It was with random hexamers that roughly 0.45 to 1 ug RNA was reverse transcribed. Across 54 Vbeta and 13 Jbeta, immunoSEQ multiplex PCR amplified TCR beta CDR3. TCRdb analysed the immunoSEQ multiplex PCR reads with MiXCR anew, one entry per CDR3 protein. The sample records around 79,000 distinct CDR3 sequences, roughly 94% being singletons. This TCR was sampled from a human donor with Susac syndrome. Sequencing was carried out using CD8+ T cells from PBMCs. The chain is built from TRBV7-9 and TRBJ1-2; 9 nucleotides align to TRBD1. This CDR3 is CASSWLKTGGTRGYTF. CDR3 nucleotides: TGTGCCAGCAGCTGGTTAAAAACAGGGGGCACGAGGGGCTACACCTTC. Full variable domain (outside the CDR3, taken from reference TRBV7-9 and TRBJ1-2): DTGVSQNPRHKITKRGQNVTFRCDPISEHNRLYWYRQTLGQGPEFLTYFQNEAQLEKSRLLSDRFSAERPKGSFSTLEIQRTEQGDSAMYLCASSWLKTGGTRGYTFGSGTRLTVV.